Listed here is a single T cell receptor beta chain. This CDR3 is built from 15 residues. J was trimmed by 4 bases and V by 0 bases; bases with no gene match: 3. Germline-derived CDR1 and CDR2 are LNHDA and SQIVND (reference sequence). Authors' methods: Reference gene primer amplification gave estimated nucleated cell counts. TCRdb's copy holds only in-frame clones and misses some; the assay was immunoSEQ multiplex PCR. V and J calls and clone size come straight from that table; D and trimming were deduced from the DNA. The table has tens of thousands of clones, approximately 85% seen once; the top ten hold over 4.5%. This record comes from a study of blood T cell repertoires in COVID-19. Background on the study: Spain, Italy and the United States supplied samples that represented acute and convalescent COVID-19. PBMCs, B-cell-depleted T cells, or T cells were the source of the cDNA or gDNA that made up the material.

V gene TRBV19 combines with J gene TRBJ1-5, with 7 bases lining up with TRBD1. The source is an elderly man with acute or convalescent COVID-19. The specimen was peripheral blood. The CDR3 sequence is CASSIDSGQNQPQHF. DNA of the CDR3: TGTGCCAGTAGTATAGATTCGGGACAGAATCAGCCCCAGCATTTT. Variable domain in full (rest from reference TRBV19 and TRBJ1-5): DGGITQSPKYLFRKEGQNVTLSCEQNLNHDAMYWYRQDPGQGLRLIYYSQIVNDFQKGDIAEGYSVSREKKESFPLTVTSAQKNPTAFYLCASSIDSGQNQPQHFGDGTRLSIL.